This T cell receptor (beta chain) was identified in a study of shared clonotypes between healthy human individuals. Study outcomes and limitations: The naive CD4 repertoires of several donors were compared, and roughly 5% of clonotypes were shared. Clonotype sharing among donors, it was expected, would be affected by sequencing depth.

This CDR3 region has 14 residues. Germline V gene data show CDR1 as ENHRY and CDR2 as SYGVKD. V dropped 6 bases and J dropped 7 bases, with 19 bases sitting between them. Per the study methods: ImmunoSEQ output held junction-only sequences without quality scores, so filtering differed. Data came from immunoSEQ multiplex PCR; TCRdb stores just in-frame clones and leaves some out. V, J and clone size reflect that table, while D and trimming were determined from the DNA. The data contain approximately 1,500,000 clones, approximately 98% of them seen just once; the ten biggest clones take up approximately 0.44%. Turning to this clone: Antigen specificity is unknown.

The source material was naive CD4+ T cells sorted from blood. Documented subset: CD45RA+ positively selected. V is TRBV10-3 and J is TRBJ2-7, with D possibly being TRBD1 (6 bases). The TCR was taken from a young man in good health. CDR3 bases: TGTGCCATCAGCTACAGGGAAGTCTTAGGGGAGCAGTACTTC. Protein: CAISYREVLGEQYF.